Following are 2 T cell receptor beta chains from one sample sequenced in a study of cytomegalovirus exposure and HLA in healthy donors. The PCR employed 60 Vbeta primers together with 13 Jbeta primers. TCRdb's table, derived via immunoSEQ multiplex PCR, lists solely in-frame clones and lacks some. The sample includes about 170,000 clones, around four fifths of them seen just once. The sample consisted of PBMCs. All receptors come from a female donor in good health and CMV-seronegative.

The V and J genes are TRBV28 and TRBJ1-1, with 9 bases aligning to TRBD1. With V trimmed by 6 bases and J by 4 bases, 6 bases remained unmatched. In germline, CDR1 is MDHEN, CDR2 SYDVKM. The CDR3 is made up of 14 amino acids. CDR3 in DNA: TGTGCCAGCAGGGAACAGGGGGCGGTCACTGAAGCTTTCTTT. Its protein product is CASREQGAVTEAFF. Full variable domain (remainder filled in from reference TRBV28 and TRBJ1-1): DVKVTQSSRYLVKRTGEKVFLECVQDMDHENMFWYRQDPGLGLRLIYFSYDVKMKEKGDIPEGYSVSREKKERFSLILESASTNQTSMYLCASREQGAVTEAFFGQGTRLTVV.

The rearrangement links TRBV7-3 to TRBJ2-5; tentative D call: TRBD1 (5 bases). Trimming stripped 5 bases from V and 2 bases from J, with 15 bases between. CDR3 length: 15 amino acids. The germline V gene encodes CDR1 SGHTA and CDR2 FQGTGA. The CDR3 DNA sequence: TGTGCCAGCAGCCGGAATAGGGGAAATCAAGAGACCCAGTACTTC. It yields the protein CASSRNRGNQETQYF.